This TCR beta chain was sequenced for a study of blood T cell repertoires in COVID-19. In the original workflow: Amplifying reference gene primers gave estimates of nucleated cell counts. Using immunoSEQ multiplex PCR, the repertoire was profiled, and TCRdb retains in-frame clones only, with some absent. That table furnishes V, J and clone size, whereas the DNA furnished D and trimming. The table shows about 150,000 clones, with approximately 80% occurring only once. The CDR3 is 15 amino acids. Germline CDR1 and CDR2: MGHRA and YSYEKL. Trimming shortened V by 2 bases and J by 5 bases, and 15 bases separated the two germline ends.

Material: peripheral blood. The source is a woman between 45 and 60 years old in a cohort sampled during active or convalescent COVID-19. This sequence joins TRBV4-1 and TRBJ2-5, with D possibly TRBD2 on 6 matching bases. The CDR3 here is CASSQSGTPPETQYF. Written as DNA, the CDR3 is TGCGCCAGCAGCCAATCGGGGACTCCCCCTGAGACCCAGTACTTC.